This T cell receptor beta chain appears in the sequencing data of a study of T cells in Graves' hyperthyroidism and ophthalmopathy (dated by TCRdb to about 2019). For the study in its entirety: Peripheral blood was collected at initial diagnosis, before any treatment. TCR V-J signatures able to tell the groups apart were searched for in a discovery cohort of 90 to 100 patients, of whom roughly 42 had Graves' ophthalmopathy and 55 to 60 had stable Graves' hyperthyroidism. Whether ophthalmopathy could be predicted prospectively was tested in an independent validation cohort made up of under 20 hyperthyroidism patients plus 17 patients who later progressed to ophthalmopathy. The 75 to 100 discovery patients were divided at random into training and test sets in a 7:3 ratio. In six Graves' hyperthyroidism patients, the study also compared T-cell repertoires from thyroid tissue with T-cell repertoires from blood. Once sampling was done, hyperthyroidism patients were given methimazole at a starting dose of 30 mg daily, whereas ophthalmopathy patients were given high-dose intravenous methylprednisolone. The paper reports TCR Vbeta CDR3 sequencing of fewer than 150 peripheral blood samples: 43 ophthalmopathy, fewer than 85 hyperthyroidism and roughly 17 progressor patients.

A patient counted as having stable Graves' hyperthyroidism if no progression to ophthalmopathy occurred over 18 months of follow-up. Hyperthyroidism patients were newly diagnosed, with disease duration under 2 months, and aged 18 to 65 years. The study excluded patients with uncontrolled infections, other autoimmune diseases, pregnancy or lactation. Diagnoses relied on clinical symptoms, serum thyroxine and TRAb, thyroid ultrasound and orbital computed tomography. PBMCs were isolated from 8 to 10 ml of fresh peripheral blood by Ficoll-Paque density gradient centrifugation. Total RNA was extracted using Trizol reagent, and RNA quality was assessed on an Agilent 2100 Bioanalyzer. The TCR beta CDR3 regions were amplified from the RNA transcripts. The TCR CDR3 was subjected to a first round of RT-PCR using the HTBI primer set and the Qiagen OneStep RT-PCR kit. The libraries were constructed in a second round of multiplex PCR and then size-selected and purified. Libraries were sequenced paired-end with 100 bp reads on an Illumina HiSeq2000. Turning to the authors' computational methods: SOAPnuke was used to process the raw data, with reads discarded if the reads contained adapters or uncalled bases, had a mean Phred below 15, or lacked an exact constant-primer or identifier match. COPE v1.2.5 was used to merge the high-quality paired reads, and each unique nucleotide sequence was defined as a clonotype. MiTCR v1.1 was used to align clonotypes to the IMGT TRBV, TRBD and TRBJ reference segments. Only V-J combinations with frequency above 0.0001, covering approximately 99% of repertoires, were analysed. A TCS score was defined as the ratio of F50 (clonal expansion) to E x V (chaos), with BLOSUM62-based TCRdist applied between CDR3 peptides within each V-J. Welch's t-statistics and random forest reduced 500 to 650 V-J features to roughly 13, which were used in a naive Bayes classifier (R e1071). In TCRdb, the public reads were trimmed at Q25 with fastp and aligned with MiXCR, with productive beta chains retained. All rows with the same CDR3 protein become a single entry with the most common DNA and genes. The V and J calls were not made by the authors but by TCRdb's processing. This sample lists approximately 740,000 distinct CDR3 sequences; 14% were detected once. The top ten clonotypes cover 9.5% to 13% of the sample.

CDR1 and CDR2, looked up from the germline V gene (reference sequence), are SEHNR and FQNEAQ. A distance of 16 bases separates the germline ends of V and J, which lose 2 bases and 0 bases respectively. The CDR3, cysteine through phenylalanine, is 17 amino acids long. The DNA shown is the 51-base CDR3, in frame from base 1. This clonotype occurred a few times. Its target antigen remains unknown. The record has no base qualities; no much larger clone is one base away. Broad study findings and their caveats: During validation, the model predicted progression to ophthalmopathy a median of approximately 6.5 months ahead of onset, with just under 71% sensitivity and 72% to 80% specificity. No statistical method was used to set the sample size in advance, and investigators knew the group allocation. Most expanded thyroid clonotypes (frequency above 0.001) were also detected in blood, suggesting blood repertoires may reflect thyroid immune responses. A model built on a 13 V-J signature distinguished ophthalmopathy from stable hyperthyroidism, reaching over 85% sensitivity and about 81% specificity in cross-validation and 80%/75% in testing.

The chain uses TRBV7-9 and TRBJ1-1; the D gene is not confidently resolved. The sequencing input was blood. The receptor was isolated from a woman younger than 35 with Graves' hyperthyroidism. CDR3 sequence: CASSLKGRTKMNTEAFF. The nucleotides are TGTGCCAGCAGCTTAAAAGGCAGGACTAAAATGAACACTGAAGCTTTCTTT.